This T cell receptor (beta chain) was profiled in a study of CD8 T cells in Susac syndrome. Germline V CDR1 and CDR2: GTSNPN, SVGIG (reference sequence). Trimming took 0 bases from V and 4 from J, leaving 10 bases between them. The CDR3 is made up of 13 amino acids. cDNA came from roughly 0.47 to 1 ug RNA primed by random hexamers. TCRdb re-called the immunoSEQ multiplex PCR reads with MiXCR, one entry per CDR3 protein. The sample yields 300,000 or so distinct CDR3 sequences, around 90% seen once. The clonotype originates from a human donor with multiple sclerosis. The sample consisted of CD4+ T cells from PBMCs. The chain uses TRBV30 and TRBJ2-7; D not resolved. The CDR3 sequence: CAWSVELKYEQYF. For the CDR3, the DNA is TGTGCCTGGAGTGTAGAGCTCAAATACGAGCAGTACTTC.